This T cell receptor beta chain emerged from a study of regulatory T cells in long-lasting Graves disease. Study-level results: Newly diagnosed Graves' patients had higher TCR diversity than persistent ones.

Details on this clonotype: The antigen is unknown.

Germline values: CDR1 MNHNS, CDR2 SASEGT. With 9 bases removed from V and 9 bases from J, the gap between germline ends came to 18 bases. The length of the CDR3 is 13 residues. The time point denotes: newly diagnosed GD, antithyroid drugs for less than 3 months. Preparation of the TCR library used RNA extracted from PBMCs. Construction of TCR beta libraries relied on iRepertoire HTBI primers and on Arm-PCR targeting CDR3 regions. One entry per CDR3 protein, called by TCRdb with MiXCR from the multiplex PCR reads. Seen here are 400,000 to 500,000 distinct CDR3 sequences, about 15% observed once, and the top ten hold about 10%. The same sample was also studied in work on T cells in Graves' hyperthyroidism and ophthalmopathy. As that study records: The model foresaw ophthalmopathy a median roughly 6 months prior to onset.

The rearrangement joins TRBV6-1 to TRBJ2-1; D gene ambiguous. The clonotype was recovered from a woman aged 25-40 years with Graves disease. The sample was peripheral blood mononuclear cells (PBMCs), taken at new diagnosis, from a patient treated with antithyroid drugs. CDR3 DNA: TGTGCCAGTGGCACTGTCGGAAATAGTGAGCAGTTCTTC. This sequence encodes CASGTVGNSEQFF.